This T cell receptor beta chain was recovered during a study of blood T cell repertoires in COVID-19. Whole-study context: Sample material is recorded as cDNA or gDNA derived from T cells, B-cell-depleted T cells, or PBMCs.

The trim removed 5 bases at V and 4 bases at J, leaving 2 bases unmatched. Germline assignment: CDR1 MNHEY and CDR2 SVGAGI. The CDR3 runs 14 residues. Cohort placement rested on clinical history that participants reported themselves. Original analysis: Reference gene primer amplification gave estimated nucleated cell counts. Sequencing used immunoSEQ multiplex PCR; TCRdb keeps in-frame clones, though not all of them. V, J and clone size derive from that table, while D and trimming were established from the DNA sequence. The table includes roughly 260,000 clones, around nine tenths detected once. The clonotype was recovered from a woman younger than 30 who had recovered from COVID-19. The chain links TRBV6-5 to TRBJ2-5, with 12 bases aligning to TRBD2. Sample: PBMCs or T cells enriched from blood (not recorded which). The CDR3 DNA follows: TGTGCCAGCAGTCGGACTAGCGGGATAGAGACCCAGTACTTC. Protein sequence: CASSRTSGIETQYF.